This T cell receptor (beta chain) was sequenced in a study of blood T cell repertoires in COVID-19. Using immunoSEQ multiplex PCR, the repertoire was profiled, and TCRdb retains in-frame clones only, with some absent. The table lists approximately 250,000 clones, around 93% of them singletons. Exposed participants came across a COVID-19 case within 2 weeks before study entry. Sequences were obtained from PBMCs or T cells enriched from blood (not recorded which). The sequence came from a man aged 35-49 years who had been exposed to COVID-19.

DNA of the CDR3: TGTGCCAGCAGTGAAGGGGACAGCTTAACCTACGAGCAGTACTTC. It translates to CASSEGDSLTYEQYF. The chain links TRBV6-1 to TRBJ2-7, with 7 bases fitting TRBD1. Germline V CDR1 and CDR2: MNHNS, SASEGT. The CDR3 spans 15 residues. V dropped 1 base and J dropped 2; count of bases not matched to a gene: 5.